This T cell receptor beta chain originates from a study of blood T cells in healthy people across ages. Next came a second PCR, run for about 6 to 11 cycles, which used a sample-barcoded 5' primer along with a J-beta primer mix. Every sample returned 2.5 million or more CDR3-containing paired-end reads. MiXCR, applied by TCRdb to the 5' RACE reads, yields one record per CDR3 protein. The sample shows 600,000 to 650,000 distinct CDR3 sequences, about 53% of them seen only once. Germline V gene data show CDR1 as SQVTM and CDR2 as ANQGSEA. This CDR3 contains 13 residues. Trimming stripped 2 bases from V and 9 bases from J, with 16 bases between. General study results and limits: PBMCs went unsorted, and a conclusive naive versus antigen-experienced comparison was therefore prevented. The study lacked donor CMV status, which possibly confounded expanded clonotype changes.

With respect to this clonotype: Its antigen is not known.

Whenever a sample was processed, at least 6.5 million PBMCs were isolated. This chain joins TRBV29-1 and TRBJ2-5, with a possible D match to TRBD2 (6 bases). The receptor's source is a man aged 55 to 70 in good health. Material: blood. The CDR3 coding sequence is TGCAGCGTTGAAAAGTCGCCCGGCGGGGCCCAGTACTTC. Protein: CSVEKSPGGAQYF.